The T cell receptor beta chain described here comes from a study of cytomegalovirus exposure and HLA in healthy donors (dated by TCRdb to about 2017). Context from the whole study: An earlier analysis of roughly 500 of the donors reported over 250 Gb of sequence data and 117 million unique TCR beta sequences obtained from about 179 million T cells. Roughly 300 gigabases of sequencing data and roughly 81 million unique TCR sequences made up an early release that covered 500 to 700 HLA-typed donors. Among the approximately 430 genotyped donors, approximately 76% belonged to the genetic ancestry cluster associated with self-reported Caucasian donors. The study aimed to test whether cataloging public T cell receptors could reveal signatures of past pathogen exposure. Using immunosequencing, the study profiled T cell repertoires from around 670 subjects and related those repertoires to cytomegalovirus serostatus. In addition to the first cohort of 666 subjects, a separate validation cohort of 120 different subjects was used. To predict cytomegalovirus infection status, the study brought together high-throughput TCR immunosequencing, statistical association of individual TCRs with disease status, and machine learning. A later analysis re-analyzed previously published TCR beta repertoires from approximately 700 donors and added high-resolution HLA genotyping to study TCR occurrence patterns. The later analysis used no new phenotypic data to find candidate immune exposures, relying instead on TCR beta sequences and their occurrence across donors. To decide whether each TCR beta V gene segment behaved as functional or pseudogenic, an earlier analysis of some 600 of the donors relied on high-throughput TCR beta sequencing. Donor age, sex, ethnicity and CMV serostatus were collected together with the repertoire data. In a later genetic analysis, genome-wide SNP genotypes for about three fifths of the roughly 670 donors were used, and that subset was treated as a discovery cohort. Every discovery cohort repertoire had been produced on one sequencing platform. HLA typing covered class I and class II loci at four-digit resolution. Typing coverage differed by locus: A, B, C, DRB1 and DQB1 were typed in roughly 629-630 donors, DQA1 in approximately 520, DPA1 in roughly 590, and DPB1 in approximately 450. A few DR-DQ haplotypes were treated as single units for association and clustering because of strong linkage in the cohort. Among over 350 genotyped donors of the cohort, an average of approximately 240,000 unique TCR beta nucleotide sequences were sequenced per donor, roughly 20% of them non-productive. Overall results and qualifications from the work: The presence/absence analyses assumed that sequencing depth was roughly uniform across donors, and that assumption may not be true. According to a later analysis, most CMV-associated TCR beta chains appeared to be HLA-restricted, and the HLA associations seemed to be driven largely by CMV exposure. In the study, 150 to 200 TCR beta chains were listed as associated with cytomegalovirus. It was suggested by the authors that the approach could potentially be generalized to other disease states and immunological phenotypes. Correlated functional status among segregating V segments might be attributable to linkage disequilibrium, but an unknown experimental factor could not be ruled out. The classifier was reported to diagnose cytomegalovirus status with high specificity and sensitivity in both the original cohort and the validation cohort. In vitro tests confirmed that a few of the cytomegalovirus-associated TCR beta chains recognize cytomegalovirus antigens. An earlier analysis of approximately 540 of the donors showed that most TCR beta V segments appeared in productive rearrangements either about 87% or about 30% of the time, which broadly matched IMGT annotations. When HLA alleles, especially DR and DQ, strongly co-occurred, TCR associations were difficult to assign to individual alleles. In a later analysis, HLA-associated TCR beta chains showed more clonal expansion and lower generation probabilities than non-associated chains that were equally common. Because HLA typing was unavailable for some donors at each locus, only the typed subset was used in association tests. Most TCR sequences were seen in very few donors, while some public TCRs were found in many individuals. A further reported finding was that TCR beta sequences accurately predicted the HLA-A and HLA-B alleles for most subjects in the first cohort. In a later analysis, the rate of TCR association differed among HLA loci, with DRB1 alleles having the most associated TCRs and HLA-C alleles having the fewest. Because counts were too low, some 17 rarely observed V segments, including chromosome 9 orphons, were excluded from the earlier analysis of fewer than 650 of the donors. Compared with the roughly 720-donor mean, donors in an Asian-associated ancestry cluster had fewer N-insertions in productive TCRs, according to a later genetic analysis. At a false discovery rate of 0.05, a later analysis linked around 15,000 TCR beta sequences to specific HLA alleles. V-gene and J-gene trimming of TCR beta chains was associated with a missense DCLRE1C variant in a later genetic analysis, and the association was replicated in an independent cohort. A later analysis reported that several top co-occurrence clusters appeared linked to parvovirus B19, influenza, CMV and Epstein-Barr virus. In this cohort, only TCR beta chains were sequenced, and detectable features were limited by the absence of alpha or paired-chain data. A group of highly shared sequence variants was considered likely to be a technical artifact of the sequencing pipeline. CMV serostatus was the only immune exposure information available for the cohort. Some IMGT-functional V segments, including TRBV6-2 and TRBV6-3, could not be distinguished by the 87-base-pair reads and were therefore excluded.

V is pruned by 4 bases and J by 4 bases, leaving 11 bases of the junction without a gene match. The germline V gene sets CDR1 to SGHRS and CDR2 to YFSETQ. From cysteine to phenylalanine, the CDR3 is 16 amino acids long. Here the CDR3 DNA is all that survives: 48 bases in frame from base 1. Concerning this clone: Its antigen has not been determined. There are no base qualities to consult, and no much larger clone falls within one base.

The cohort was made up of 666 healthy bone marrow donors. At the time of sampling, every cohort member was nominally healthy, though immune exposures that went unrecorded were likely present. The donor tested CMV seropositive and was one of the 289 seropositive cohort members. A peripheral blood sample was collected from each donor, and TCR beta sequencing was performed on peripheral blood mononuclear cells. Genomic DNA extraction from the blood cell samples was performed with the Qiagen DNeasy Blood Extraction Kit. Receptor libraries were prepared by the immunoSEQ multiplex PCR assay. For the multiplex PCR, a mixture combining 60 forward primers for TCR Vbeta segments and 13 reverse primers for TCR Jbeta segments was used. The CDR3 region of rearranged TCR beta genes was amplified from genomic DNA with a multiplex PCR assay. On the Illumina HiSeq System, the amplified TCR beta libraries were sequenced as 87-base-pair reads. The paper's processing steps were these. A later analysis tallied roughly 76 million unique TCR beta chains across the 650 to 750 repertoires, and about 12 million of those chains were shared by two or more donors. Raw reads were error-corrected and collapsed into unique sequences by a nearest-neighbor algorithm in which closely related sequences were merged to remove PCR and sequencing errors. CDR3 sequences were aligned to IMGT reference sequences to assign V, D and J gene segments. Each retained sequence needed at least a six-nucleotide match to both a V gene segment and a J gene segment. Rearrangements were called productive when the CDR3 lacked stop codons and stayed in frame with V and J; all others were non-productive. CDR3 was defined by IMGT convention, running from the second conserved V-encoded cysteine to the conserved J-encoded phenylalanine. The earlier analysis of 550 to 650 of the donors excluded any sequence lacking an unambiguous match to a single V gene segment. In an earlier analysis of some 590 of the donors, V segments were called functional above 56.7% productive rearrangements and were called segregating when the between-donor standard deviation exceeded 5%. To diagnose cytomegalovirus status from the catalog of TCR beta chain sequences, a statistical classification framework was built. A later analysis assigned V and J genes by comparing TCR nucleotide sequences with IMGT/GENE-DB human TR gene sequences. A later analysis assigned CDR3 sequences and most-parsimonious VDJ recombination scenarios with the TCRdist pipeline. A later analysis defined each TCR beta chain by its CDR3 amino acid sequence plus V-gene family, and excluded reads lacking a unique V-gene family. As a way to deal with suspected cross-contamination and a sequencing artifact, a later analysis dropped 640 or so nucleotide sequences that were highly shared and had low generation probability. For each public chain, a later analysis derived a clonal expansion index from normalized ranks of inferred template counts within each repertoire. In a later analysis, generation probabilities were computed using a VDJ recombination model fitted to out-of-frame rearrangements, and the results were checked against IGoR. Hypergeometric tests were used in a later analysis to score TCR-TCR, TCR-HLA and TCR-CMV co-occurrence, with a repertoire-size bias correction applied to the TCR pairs. In a later analysis, false discovery rates were estimated by permuting HLA or CMV assignments 20 times. A later analysis grouped co-occurring TCRs with DBSCAN, adding TCRdist sequence similarity when clustering within HLA-allele-positive subsets. Co-occurrence clustering excluded repertoires with fewer than 30,000 or more than 120,000 public chains, plus five with anomalous nucleotide sharing. TCRdb stores this immuneACCESS table with in-frame sequences only. Part of the clones is absent; in the studies checked, under half of the shortfall reflects unresolved V genes, and no reason is known for the rest. V and J calls and clone size come straight from that table; D and trimming were deduced from the DNA. This sample comprises about 150,000 clones, around 80% of them detected only once. The leading ten clones occupy 13% of the sample.

Sequencing was carried out using PBMCs. The sequence came from a woman aged 45-65 years in good health and CMV-seropositive. The sequence links TRBV5-1 to TRBJ1-1; 9 bases in between match TRBD1. The DNA sequence reads TGCGCCAGCAGCCCACCGGGACAGGGAGGTAGCACTGAAGCTTTCTTT. This gives the protein CASSPPGQGGSTEAFF.